The 4 T cell receptor beta chains below all came from one sample that was sequenced in a study of response to subunit inactivated influenza vaccine. TCRdb re-called the RT-PCR reads through MiXCR, storing one row per CDR3 protein. The sample lists hundreds of thousands of distinct CDR3 sequences; 11% were seen once. The same sample was also used in a study of T cells expressing NK-cell markers. As that report states: Researchers built TCR beta cDNA using 5'RACE template switching with UMIs.

Material: PBMCs from blood, obtained on the day of vaccination. The receptors here all came from a man between 45 and 60 years old who received an inactivated influenza vaccine.

This clonotype was detected many times. This chain uses TRBV28 with TRBJ2-5; TRBD1 might be the D (6 bases). V was pared by 6 bases and J by 2 bases, with 13 bases between. This CDR3 contains 14 residues. Germline V lookup: CDR1 MDHEN, CDR2 SYDVKM. CDR3 bases: TGTGCCAGCAGCAGAGGACAGCTACAAGAGACCCAGTACTTC. It translates to CASSRGQLQETQYF.

V usage is TRBV4-3 and J usage is TRBJ2-5, with D perhaps TRBD2 (6 bases). The CDR3 sequence is 15 residues long. Trimming removed 0 bases at V and 2 bases at J, with 10 bases between. Germline assignment: CDR1 LGHNA and CDR2 YSLEER. In DNA form, the CDR3 reads TGCGCCAGCAGCCAAGATCGCGGGGATCAAGAGACCCAGTACTTC. It specifies CASSQDRGDQETQYF.

This rearrangement joins TRBV11-2 to TRBJ2-7; D may be TRBD2 (7 bases). V gave up 5 bases and J gave up 2 bases, with 22 bases separating them. Germline V CDR1 and CDR2: SGHAT, FQNNGV. The CDR3 spans 17 residues. CDR3 amino acids: CASSPRGRGRGAYEQYF. The CDR3 DNA reads as TGTGCCAGCAGCCCCCGGGGGCGGGGGCGAGGAGCCTACGAGCAGTACTTC.

V usage is TRBV6-2 or TRBV6-3 and J usage is TRBJ2-7; 7 bases line up with TRBD2. CDR1 and CDR2 from the germline V gene are MNHEY and SVGEGT. V was clipped by 4 bases and J by 0 bases; unmatched bases: 6. CDR3 length: 15 amino acids. The CDR3 loop reads CASSWSGMSSYEQYF. CDR3 bases: TGTGCCAGCAGTTGGAGCGGGATGAGCTCCTACGAGCAGTACTTC.